Listed below are T cell receptor beta chains from one sample, sequenced in a study of human T cells and chemical hapten exposure. MiXCR was run by TCRdb on the RACE reads, yielding one entry per CDR3 protein. The sample holds about 100,000 distinct CDR3 sequences, about 10% seen once. Here the sequenced sample was whole blood, taken in connection with sensitization to the hapten diphenylcyclopropenone (DPC). Receptor source: a woman between 40 and 55 years old with alopecia areata. Some clones in this sample may be carry-over from other donors' samples. The CDR3 runs from the conserved cysteine through the conserved F or W. D genes are given only for firm matches. Size tells how often a clone was seen (once, few, many) or the class of an expanded clone, and some rows leave it out.

d_gene	abundance	j_gene	v_gene	CDR3nt	CDR3aa
-	few	TRBJ2-6	TRBV5-6	TGTGCCAGCAGCTTGGCCTTGACCAACTCTGGGGCCAACGTCCTGACTTTC	CASSLALTNSGANVLTF
-	-	TRBJ1-1	TRBV6-2/TRBV6-3	TGTGCCAGCGAGGCAGCCATGAACACTGAAGCTTTCTTT	CASEAAMNTEAFF
TRBD1	-	TRBJ1-2	TRBV3-1	TGTGCCAGCAGCCAAGGCGGACAGGTCTACTATGGCTACACCTTC	CASSQGGQVYYGYTF
-	few	TRBJ2-7	TRBV20-1	TGCAGTGCTAGAGATCCTCTAGCAGGGGTATCCTACGAGCAGTACTTC	CSARDPLAGVSYEQYF
TRBD1	many	TRBJ2-3	TRBV29-1	TGCAGCGTTGAGGGACAGGGGATTGCAGATACGCAGTATTTT	CSVEGQGIADTQYF
TRBD2	few	TRBJ2-1	TRBV15	TGTGCCACCAGCAGAGGGCTAGCGGGAGATGGTGAGCAGTTCTTC	CATSRGLAGDGEQFF
-	few	TRBJ2-7	TRBV2	TGTGCCAGCAGCGACCGGTTTCCCTACGAGCAGTACTTC	CASSDRFPYEQYF
-	many	TRBJ2-7	TRBV7-9	TGTGCCAGCAGCCGAACCCTCCAAGGGGGCGGGAGGTTCTACGAGCAGTACTTC	CASSRTLQGGGRFYEQYF
-	many	TRBJ2-1	TRBV12-3/TRBV12-4	TGTGCCAGCAGTCCCCGGTTAGCGGTTCGGGATGAGCAGTTCTTC	CASSPRLAVRDEQFF
TRBD2	few	TRBJ2-1	TRBV4-3	TGCGCCAGCAGCCAATATACTAGCGGTTCCTCCTACAATGAGCAGTTCTTC	CASSQYTSGSSYNEQFF
-	-	TRBJ1-2	TRBV14	TGTGCCAGCAGCCAAGACCTGGGGCGCTATGGCTACACCTTC	CASSQDLGRYGYTF
-	many	TRBJ2-3	TRBV7-6	TGTGCCAGCAGCGGTGCCGGGGGGCAGCGCTACACAGATACGCAGTATTTT	CASSGAGGQRYTDTQYF
-	-	TRBJ1-1	TRBV5-8	TGTGCCAGCAGCAGATCAGGATCCCATCGAACTGAAGCTTTCTTT	CASSRSGSHRTEAFF
TRBD1	few	TRBJ1-1	TRBV6-6	TGTGCCAGCAGTCGGGACAGGGGGCAAAGTGAAGCTTTCTTT	CASSRDRGQSEAFF
TRBD1	-	TRBJ2-7	TRBV20-1	TGCAGTGCTAGAGACGGGACAGCTTACGAGCAGTACTTC	CSARDGTAYEQYF
-	-	TRBJ2-7	TRBV7-2	TGTGCCAGCAGCTTAGCGCCCGGCAAGGCATACGAGCAGTACTTC	CASSLAPGKAYEQYF
-	many	TRBJ1-3	TRBV9	TGTGCCAGCAGCGTAACTGACTCTGGAAACACCATATATTTT	CASSVTDSGNTIYF
-	few	TRBJ1-5	TRBV20-1	TGCAGTGCTAGAGATGAGAGACAGCCCCAGCATTTT	CSARDERQPQHF
-	many	TRBJ2-2	TRBV28	TGTGCCAGCAGTACAAATACCCCGGCAGGGTCCGGGGAGCTGTTTTTT	CASSTNTPAGSGELFF
TRBD2	few	TRBJ2-5	TRBV7-9	TGTGCCAGCAGCCTGGGACTAGCGGGAGGATTATCAGAGACCCAGTACTTC	CASSLGLAGGLSETQYF
TRBD1	many	TRBJ1-5	TRBV6-2/TRBV6-3	TGTGCCAGCAGGACGGGACAGGGGAATGCGGATCAGCCCCAGCATTTT	CASRTGQGNADQPQHF
-	many	TRBJ1-5	TRBV7-2	TGTGCCAGCAGCACCGCAGGGTTCAATCAGCCCCAGCATTTT	CASSTAGFNQPQHF
-	many	TRBJ2-7	TRBV9	TGTGCCAGCAGCGCCGACCGGGGTTCATACGACGAGCAGTACTTC	CASSADRGSYDEQYF
-	few	TRBJ1-1	TRBV12-3/TRBV12-4	TGTGCCAGCAGTTTCGGGACACTTGAAGCTTTCTTT	CASSFGTLEAFF
-	-	TRBJ1-6	TRBV27	TGTGCCAGCAGTTTCGAGGGAAAGGACTCACCCCTCCACTTT	CASSFEGKDSPLHF
-	few	TRBJ2-4	TRBV5-1	TGCGCCAGCAGCTTGACAGGTGGAGAAAACATTCAGTACTTC	CASSLTGGENIQYF
-	many	TRBJ2-7	TRBV28	TGTGCCAGCAGTCTCTCGACATCGCCCCACGAGCAGTACTTC	CASSLSTSPHEQYF
-	-	TRBJ1-1	TRBV18	TGTGCCAGCTCACCAGGGTTTCAGCGGGAAGCTTTCTTT	CASSPGFQREAFF
TRBD1	few	TRBJ2-2	TRBV7-2	TGTGCCAGCAGCGCCGGACCGGGACAGAGGAACACCGGGGAGCTGTTTTTT	CASSAGPGQRNTGELFF
TRBD1	few	TRBJ1-1	TRBV6-2/TRBV6-3	TGTGCCAGCCACCGGACAGGGGGCGACTTCACTGAAGCTTTCTTT	CASHRTGGDFTEAFF
TRBD1	many	TRBJ1-5	TRBV10-3	TGTGCCACCCGGGACAGAGATTTAGGGAGCAATCAGCCCCAGCATTTT	CATRDRDLGSNQPQHF
-	-	TRBJ2-1	TRBV7-2	TGTGCCAGCAGCTTAGGTGGAGTTGGGCAGTTCTTC	CASSLGGVGQFF
-	many	TRBJ1-1	TRBV7-2	TGTGCCAGCAGCCAGACTCCCTTCGGTGAAGCTTTCTTT	CASSQTPFGEAFF
-	-	TRBJ1-4	TRBV12-3/TRBV12-4	TGTGCCAGCAGCCCGAGGGGATTCGGAACTAATGAAAAACTGTTTTTT	CASSPRGFGTNEKLFF
TRBD1	many	TRBJ2-3	TRBV20-1	TGCAGTGCTCCGGACAGGGTGTTTCGTGATACGCAGTATTTT	CSAPDRVFRDTQYF
TRBD2	-	TRBJ2-5	TRBV5-4	TGTGCCAGCAGCCCAGGACTAGACCAAGAGACCCAGTACTTC	CASSPGLDQETQYF